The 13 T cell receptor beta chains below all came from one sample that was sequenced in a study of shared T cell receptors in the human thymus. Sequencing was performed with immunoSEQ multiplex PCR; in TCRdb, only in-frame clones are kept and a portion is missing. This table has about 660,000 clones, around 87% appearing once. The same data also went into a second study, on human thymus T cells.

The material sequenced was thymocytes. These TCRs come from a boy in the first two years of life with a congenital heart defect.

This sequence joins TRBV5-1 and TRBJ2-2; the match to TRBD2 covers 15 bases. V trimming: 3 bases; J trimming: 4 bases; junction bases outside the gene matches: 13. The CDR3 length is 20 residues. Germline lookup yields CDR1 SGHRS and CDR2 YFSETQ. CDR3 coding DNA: TGCGCCAGCAGCTGGCCCGCACCGGGACTAGCGGGAGGCTGCACCGGGGAGCTGTTTTTT. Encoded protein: CASSWPAPGLAGGCTGELFF.

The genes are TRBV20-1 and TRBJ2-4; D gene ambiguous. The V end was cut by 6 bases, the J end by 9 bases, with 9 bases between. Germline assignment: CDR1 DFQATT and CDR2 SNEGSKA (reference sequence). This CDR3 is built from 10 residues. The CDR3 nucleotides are TGCAGTGCCACCAACGGCATTCAGTACTTC. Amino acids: CSATNGIQYF.

CDR3 sequence: CASSQQGDTEAFF. The CDR3 DNA follows: TGCGCCAGCAGTCAACAGGGGGACACTGAAGCTTTCTTT. The rearrangement joins TRBV5-1 to TRBJ1-1, with TRBD1 matching over 8 bases. V lost 5 bases to trimming and J lost 3 bases; unmatched junction nucleotides: 3. The germline V gene encodes CDR1 SGHRS and CDR2 YFSETQ. The CDR3 is 13 amino acids.

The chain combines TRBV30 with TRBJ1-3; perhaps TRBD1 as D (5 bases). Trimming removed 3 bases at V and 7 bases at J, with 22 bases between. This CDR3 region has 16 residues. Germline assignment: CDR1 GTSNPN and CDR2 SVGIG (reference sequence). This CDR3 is CAWSPWQMGLTNTIYF. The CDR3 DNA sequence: TGTGCCTGGAGCCCTTGGCAGATGGGACTCACGAACACCATATATTTT.

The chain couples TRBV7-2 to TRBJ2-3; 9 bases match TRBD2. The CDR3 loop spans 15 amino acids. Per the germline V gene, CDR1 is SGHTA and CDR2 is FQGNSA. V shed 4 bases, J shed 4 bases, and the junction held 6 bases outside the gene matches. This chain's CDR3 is CASSCGGGTADTQYF. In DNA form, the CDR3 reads TGTGCCAGCAGCTGCGGGGGGGGCACGGCAGATACGCAGTATTTT.

CDR3 residues: CASSYSTTGRDTEAFF. The CDR3, as DNA: TGTGCCAGCAGTTACTCCACGACAGGGCGGGACACTGAAGCTTTCTTT. The chain recombines TRBV6-5 with TRBJ1-1; TRBD1 matches 7 bases. The trim removed 0 bases at V and 3 bases at J, leaving 7 bases unmatched. Germline V gene lookup returns CDR1 MNHEY and CDR2 SVGAGI. The CDR3 is 16 amino acids.

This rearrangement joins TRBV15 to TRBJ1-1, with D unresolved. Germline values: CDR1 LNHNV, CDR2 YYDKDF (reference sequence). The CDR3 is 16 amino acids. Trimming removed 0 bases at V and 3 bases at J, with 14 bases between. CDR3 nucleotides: TGTGCCACCAGCAGAGATCTAGAACGGCCCCACACTGAAGCTTTCTTT. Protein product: CATSRDLERPHTEAFF.

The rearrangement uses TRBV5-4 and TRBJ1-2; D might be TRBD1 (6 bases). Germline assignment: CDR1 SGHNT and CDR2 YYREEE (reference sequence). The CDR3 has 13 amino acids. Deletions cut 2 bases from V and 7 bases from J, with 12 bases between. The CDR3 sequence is CASSFGQTLGYTF. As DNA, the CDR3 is TGTGCCAGCAGCTTCGGACAGACCCTTGGCTACACCTTC.

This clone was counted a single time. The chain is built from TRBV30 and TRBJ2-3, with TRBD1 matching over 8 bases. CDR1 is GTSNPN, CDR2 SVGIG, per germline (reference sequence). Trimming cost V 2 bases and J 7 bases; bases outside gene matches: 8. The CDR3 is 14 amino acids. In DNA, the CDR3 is TGTGCCTGGAGTCCTGGCAGGGGGCTATATACGCAGTATTTT. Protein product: CAWSPGRGLYTQYF.

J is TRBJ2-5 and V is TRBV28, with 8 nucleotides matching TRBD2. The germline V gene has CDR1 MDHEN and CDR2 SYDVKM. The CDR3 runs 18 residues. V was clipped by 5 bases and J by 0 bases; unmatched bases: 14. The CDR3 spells CASSPQHGAGEHQETQYF. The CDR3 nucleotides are TGTGCCAGCAGTCCCCAACATGGAGCGGGAGAGCACCAAGAGACCCAGTACTTC.

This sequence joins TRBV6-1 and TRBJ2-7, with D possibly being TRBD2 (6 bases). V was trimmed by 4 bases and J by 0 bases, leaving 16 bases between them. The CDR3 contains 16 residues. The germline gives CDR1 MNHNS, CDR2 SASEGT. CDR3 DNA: TGTGCCAGCAGTGTAGGATGGTTAGCGGTCTCCTACGAGCAGTACTTC. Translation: CASSVGWLAVSYEQYF.

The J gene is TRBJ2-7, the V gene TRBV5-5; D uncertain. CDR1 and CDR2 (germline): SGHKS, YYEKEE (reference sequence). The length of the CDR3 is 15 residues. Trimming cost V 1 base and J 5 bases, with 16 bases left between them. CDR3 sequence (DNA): TGTGCCAGCAGCTTGCGGGTAAGAGGCGTCCACGAGCAGTACTTC. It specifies CASSLRVRGVHEQYF.

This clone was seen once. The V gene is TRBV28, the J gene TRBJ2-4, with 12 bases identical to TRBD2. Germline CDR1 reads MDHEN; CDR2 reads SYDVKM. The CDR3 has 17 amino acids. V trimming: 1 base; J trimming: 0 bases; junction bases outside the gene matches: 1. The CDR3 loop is CASSLSGLAGAKNIQYF. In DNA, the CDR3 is TGTGCCAGCAGTTTATCGGGACTAGCGGGAGCCAAAAACATTCAGTACTTC.